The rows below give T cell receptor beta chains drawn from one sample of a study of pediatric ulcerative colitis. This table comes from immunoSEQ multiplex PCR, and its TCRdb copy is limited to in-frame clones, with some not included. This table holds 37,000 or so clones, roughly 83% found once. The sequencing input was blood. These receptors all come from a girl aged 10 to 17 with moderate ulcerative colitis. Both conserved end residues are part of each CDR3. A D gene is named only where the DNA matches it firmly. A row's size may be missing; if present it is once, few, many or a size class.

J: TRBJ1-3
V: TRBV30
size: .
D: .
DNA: TGTGCCTGGAGTGTACGGGGAAACACCATATATTTT
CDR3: CAWSVRGNTIYF

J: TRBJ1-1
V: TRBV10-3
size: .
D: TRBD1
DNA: TGTGCCATCTCCGCCGACAGGGGGCGGACTGAAGCTTTCTTT
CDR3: CAISADRGRTEAFF

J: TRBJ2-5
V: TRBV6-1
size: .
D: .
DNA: TGTGCCAGCACTGCAACCGGGACGCAAGAGACCCAGTACTTC
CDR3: CASTATGTQETQYF

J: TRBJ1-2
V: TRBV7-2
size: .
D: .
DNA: TGTGCCAGCAGCTTAATGGTGCCTAACTATGGCTACACCTTC
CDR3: CASSLMVPNYGYTF

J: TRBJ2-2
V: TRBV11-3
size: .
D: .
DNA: TGTGCCAGCACCAACACCGGGGAGCTGTTTTTT
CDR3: CASTNTGELFF

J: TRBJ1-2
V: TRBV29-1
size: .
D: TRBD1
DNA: TGCAGCGTGGACAGGGGAACGAGCTATGGCTACACCTTC
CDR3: CSVDRGTSYGYTF

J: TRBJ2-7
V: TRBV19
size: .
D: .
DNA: TGTGCCAGTGCGGGGCGCGGGAACGAGCAGTACTTC
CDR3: CASAGRGNEQYF

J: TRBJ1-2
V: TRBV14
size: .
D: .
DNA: TGTGCCAGCAGCCAAGAAATAGTCTTGAGCGGCTACACCTTC
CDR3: CASSQEIVLSGYTF

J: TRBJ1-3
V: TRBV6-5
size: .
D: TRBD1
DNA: TGTGCCAGCAGTTTGGACAGGTTTGGAAACACCATATATTTT
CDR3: CASSLDRFGNTIYF

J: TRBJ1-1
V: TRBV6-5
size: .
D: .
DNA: TGTGCCAGCAGTATTCCTGGGATGAACACTGAAGCTTTCTTT
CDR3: CASSIPGMNTEAFF

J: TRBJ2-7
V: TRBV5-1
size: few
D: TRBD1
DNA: TGCGCCAGCAGCTGGACAGCCGGGACAGTCTACGAGCAGTACTTC
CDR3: CASSWTAGTVYEQYF

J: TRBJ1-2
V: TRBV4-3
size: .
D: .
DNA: TGCGCCAGCAGCCAAGATTTCGGTCTGACCTATGGCTACACCTTC
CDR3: CASSQDFGLTYGYTF

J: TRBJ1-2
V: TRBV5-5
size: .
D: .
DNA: TGTGCCAGCAGCCTCGAGTTAGCTAACTATGGCTACACCTTC
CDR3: CASSLELANYGYTF

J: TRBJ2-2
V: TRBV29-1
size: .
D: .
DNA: TGCAGCGTTGATACAGGGCACACCGGGGAGCTGTTTTTT
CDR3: CSVDTGHTGELFF

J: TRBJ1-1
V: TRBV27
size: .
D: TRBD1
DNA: TGTGCCAGCAGTTTAGGGGAAACAGGGGGCGAGGCTTTCTTT
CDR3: CASSLGETGGEAFF

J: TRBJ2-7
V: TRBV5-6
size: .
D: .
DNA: TGTGCCAGCAGCTTGCTAGTGAAAGGTTACGAGCAGTACTTC
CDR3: CASSLLVKGYEQYF

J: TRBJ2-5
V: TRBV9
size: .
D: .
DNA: TGTGCCAGCAGCCCTCCCTCGGGTGGAACGCAAGAGACCCAGTACTTC
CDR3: CASSPPSGGTQETQYF

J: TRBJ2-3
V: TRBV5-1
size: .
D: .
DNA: TGCGCCAGCAGCTTGGAGGGGTTAGAAAATACGCAGTATTTT
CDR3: CASSLEGLENTQYF

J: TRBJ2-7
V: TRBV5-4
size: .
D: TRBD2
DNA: TGTGCCAGCAGCTTGGAAGCGGGATCGGCCATTGGAGAGCAGTACTTC
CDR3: CASSLEAGSAIGEQYF

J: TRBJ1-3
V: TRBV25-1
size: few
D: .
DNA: TGTGCCAGCAGTGGTTCTGGAAACACCATATATTTT
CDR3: CASSGSGNTIYF

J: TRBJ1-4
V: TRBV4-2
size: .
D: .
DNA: TGTGCCAGCAGCCAGCCCCCCACTGAGCGGGGTAATGAAAAACTGTTTTTT
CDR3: CASSQPPTERGNEKLFF

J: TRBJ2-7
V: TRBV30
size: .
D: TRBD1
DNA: TGTGCCTGGAGGAACAGGGGCTACGAGCAGTACTTC
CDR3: CAWRNRGYEQYF

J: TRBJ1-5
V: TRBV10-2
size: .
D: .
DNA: TGCGCCAGCAGTGAAGCTTTGGGACCCGGAAATCAGCCCCAGCATTTT
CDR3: CASSEALGPGNQPQHF

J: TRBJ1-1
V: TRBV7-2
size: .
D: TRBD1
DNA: TGTGCCAGCAGCTTGGGGGAGGGGGCGGACACTGAAGCTTTCTTT
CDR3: CASSLGEGADTEAFF

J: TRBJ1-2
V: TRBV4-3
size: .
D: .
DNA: TGCGCCAGCAGCCAAGATCATTCTTGGGGTATCCTCAACAACTATGGCTACACCTTC
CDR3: CASSQDHSWGILNNYGYTF

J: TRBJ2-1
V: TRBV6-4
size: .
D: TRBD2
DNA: TGTGCCAGCAGTGACGATAGCGGGGGCAACAATGAGCAGTTCTTC
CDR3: CASSDDSGGNNEQFF

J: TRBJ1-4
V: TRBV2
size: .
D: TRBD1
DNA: TGTGCCAGCAGTTTAACAGGGGAAGGGGAAAAACTGTTTTTT
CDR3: CASSLTGEGEKLFF

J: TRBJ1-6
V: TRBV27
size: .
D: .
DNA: TGTGCCAGCAGTCCCGGGGGGCGCATAAATTCACCCCTCCACTTT
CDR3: CASSPGGRINSPLHF

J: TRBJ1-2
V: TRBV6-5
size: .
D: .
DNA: TGTGCCAGCAGTCCCGGGACGGCGGATGGCTACACCTTC
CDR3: CASSPGTADGYTF

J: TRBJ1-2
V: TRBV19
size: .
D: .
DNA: TGTGCCAGTAGTATAGTTCCCTATGGCTACACCTTC
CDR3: CASSIVPYGYTF

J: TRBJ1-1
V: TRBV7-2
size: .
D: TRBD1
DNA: TGTGCCAGCAGCACACAGGGGATTAACACTGAAGCTTTCTTT
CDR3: CASSTQGINTEAFF

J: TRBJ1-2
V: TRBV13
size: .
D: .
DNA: TGTGCCAGCAGCTTAGAACAGAATTATGGCTACACCTTC
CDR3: CASSLEQNYGYTF

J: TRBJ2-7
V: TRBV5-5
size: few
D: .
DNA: TGTGCCAGCAGCTTGGAGGGGTACGAGCAGTACTTC
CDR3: CASSLEGYEQYF

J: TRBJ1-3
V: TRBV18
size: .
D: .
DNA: TGTGCCAGCTCAATAACAGGGACATCTGGAAACACCATATATTTT
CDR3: CASSITGTSGNTIYF

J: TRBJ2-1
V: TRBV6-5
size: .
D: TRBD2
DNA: TGTGCCAGCACCCTAGCGGGAGCCTACAATGAGCAGTTCTTC
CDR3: CASTLAGAYNEQFF

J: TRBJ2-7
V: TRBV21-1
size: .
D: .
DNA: TGTGCCAGCAGCAAAGCCGGGACAGGGCATCCACCCTACGAGCAGTACTTC
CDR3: CASSKAGTGHPPYEQYF

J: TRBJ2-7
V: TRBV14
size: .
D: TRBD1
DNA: TGTGCCAGCAGCCCCTATGTATCCGGGACAGGGGCCTTTGAGCAGTACTTC
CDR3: CASSPYVSGTGAFEQYF

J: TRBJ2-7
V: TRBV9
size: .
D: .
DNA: TGTGCCAGCAGCGTAGAGGTCAGAGGCGAGCAGTACTTC
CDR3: CASSVEVRGEQYF

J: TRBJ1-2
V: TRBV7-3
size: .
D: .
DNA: TGTGCCAGCAGCTCCTTACCCGGGAATGGCTACACCTTC
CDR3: CASSSLPGNGYTF

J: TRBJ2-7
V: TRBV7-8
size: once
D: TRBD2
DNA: TGTGCCAGCAGCCTCGGGTCTAGCGGTCTGGAGCAGTACTTC
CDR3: CASSLGSSGLEQYF

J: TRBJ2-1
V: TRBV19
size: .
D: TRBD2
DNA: TGTGCCAGTAGTAAAGGACTAGCTTCCTACAATGAGCAGTTCTTC
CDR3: CASSKGLASYNEQFF

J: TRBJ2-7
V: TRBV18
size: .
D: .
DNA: TGTGCCAGCTCACGCGGGACCAGCAATTCTCTCTCTCGAACTACCTCCTACGAGCAGTACTTC
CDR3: CASSRGTSNSLSRTTSYEQYF

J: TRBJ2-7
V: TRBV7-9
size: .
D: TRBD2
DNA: TGTGCCAGCAGCTTCGGGCGGGGGGTAACTTCCTACGAGCAGTACTTC
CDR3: CASSFGRGVTSYEQYF

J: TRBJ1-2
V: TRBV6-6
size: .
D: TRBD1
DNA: TGTGCCAGCAGCCAACCGGGACAGGGGAACTATGGCTACACCTTC
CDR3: CASSQPGQGNYGYTF

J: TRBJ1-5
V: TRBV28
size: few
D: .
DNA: TGTGCCAGCAGTTTGGCACGAGGTAGCAATCAGCCCCAGCATTTT
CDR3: CASSLARGSNQPQHF

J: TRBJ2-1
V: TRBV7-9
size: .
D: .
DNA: TGTGCCAGCAGCTTTAACCTGGGGCCGGAGGATGAGCAGTTCTTC
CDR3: CASSFNLGPEDEQFF

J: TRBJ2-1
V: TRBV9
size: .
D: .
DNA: TGTGCCAGCAGCGTGGGGACGTACAATGAGCAGTTCTTC
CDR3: CASSVGTYNEQFF

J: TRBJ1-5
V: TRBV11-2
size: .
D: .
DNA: TGTGCCAGCAGCTTAGATGTTGGGGGTCGAGGGCCCCAGCATTTT
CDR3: CASSLDVGGRGPQHF

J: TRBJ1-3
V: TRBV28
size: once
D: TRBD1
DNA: TGTGCCAGCAGTTTATGGACAGGGTTCGGAAACACCATATATTTT
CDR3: CASSLWTGFGNTIYF

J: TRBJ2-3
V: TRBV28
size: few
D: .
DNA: TGTGCCAGCAGTTGGGACAGCACAGATACGCAGTATTTT
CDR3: CASSWDSTDTQYF

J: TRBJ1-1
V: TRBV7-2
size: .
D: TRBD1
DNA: TGTGCCAGCAGCCCGAAGGCGGGACAGGGGTCAGCTTTCTTT
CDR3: CASSPKAGQGSAFF

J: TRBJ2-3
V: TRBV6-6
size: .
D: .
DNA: TGTGCCAGCAGTCCAGACAATATGGGGGATACGCAGTATTTT
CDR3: CASSPDNMGDTQYF

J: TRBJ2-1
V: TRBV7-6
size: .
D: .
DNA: TGTGCCAGCAGCTTAGGATTCGGGGGGCCCGGCTACAATGAGCAGTTCTTC
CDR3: CASSLGFGGPGYNEQFF

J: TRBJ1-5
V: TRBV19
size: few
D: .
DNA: TGTGCCAGTGATAAGGGACGGAATCAGCCCCAGCATTTT
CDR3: CASDKGRNQPQHF

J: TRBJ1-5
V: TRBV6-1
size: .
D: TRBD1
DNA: TGTGCCAGCAATACGGACAGGGCGAGCAATCAGCCCCAGCATTTT
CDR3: CASNTDRASNQPQHF

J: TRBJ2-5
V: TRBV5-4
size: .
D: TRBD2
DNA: TGTGCCAGCAGCGGCAAGCTAGCGGGGGTGGGAGAGACCCAGTACTTC
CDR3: CASSGKLAGVGETQYF

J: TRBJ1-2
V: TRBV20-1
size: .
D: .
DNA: TGCAGTGCCGCAGAAAACTATGGCTACACCTTC
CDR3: CSAAENYGYTF

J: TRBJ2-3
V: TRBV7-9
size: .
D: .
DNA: TGTGCCAGCAGCTTAGGCGGGCTTCAGAAAGATACGCAGTATTTT
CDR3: CASSLGGLQKDTQYF

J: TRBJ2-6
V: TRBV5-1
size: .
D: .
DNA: TGCGCCAGCAGCTTGTTCCCTCCCGAGGCGTCTGGGGCCAACGTCCTGACTTTC
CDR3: CASSLFPPEASGANVLTF